The clone carrying this TCR beta chain was recorded once. Its antigen remains unknown. This may arise from a read error, as a much more abundant clone is one base away. These data belong to a study of tumor-infiltrating lymphocytes in primary liver carcinoma. Study-level background: The study obtained roughly 3.65 to 7.5 million productive TCRbeta reads per sample, similar across tissue types.

Each 20-30 mg portion of unsorted bulk tissue served as the source for co-extraction of RNA and DNA. Patients underwent resection of primary liver carcinoma. Every patient had chronic HBV infection and was treatment-naive. The CDR3 loop spans 17 amino acids. Per germline, CDR1 SGHNT and CDR2 YYREEE (reference sequence). Study-level results: Relative to blood, tumors carried a significantly larger fraction of the repertoire in their top 250 clones (p = 0.039).

Constant-region priming of around 530 ng total RNA yielded TCR beta cDNA. It was through three nested multiplex PCR rounds of slightly modified ARM-PCR that TCR beta libraries arose. Primers for the first two PCR rounds were TRBV1-TRBV30 forward primers and a C-beta reverse primer (around 11 cycles per round). TCRdb itself ran the multiplex PCR reads through MiXCR, one entry per CDR3 protein. Counted here are more than 90,000 distinct CDR3 sequences, around 71% occurring once; the ten biggest clones make up roughly 12%. The gene calls are TRBV5-4 and TRBJ2-1, with D uncertain. This clonotype originated in a woman aged 60-75 years with primary liver carcinoma and hepatitis B virus infection. Material for sequencing was liver tumor tissue from sampling region 2. Subset defined: tumor region T2, inferior pole. The CDR3 DNA follows: TGTGCCAGCAGCTTGGGATGGCGAAGGAGCTCCTACAATGAGCACTTCTTC. Translation: CASSLGWRRSSYNEHFF.